This T cell receptor beta chain emerged from a study of shared clonotypes between healthy human individuals. Points from the study as a whole: Naive subsets, compared against memory subsets, generally had larger estimated richness values.

An assay was performed, and its level was deep. Genomic DNA of each subset was evenly split across several immunoSEQ plates. Profiled with immunoSEQ multiplex PCR; TCRdb holds only in-frame clones, not every one. Here the sample spans millions of clones, approximately 94% being singletons. Remarks on this clone: The antigen is unknown.

Naive CD8 isolation took CD45RO-negative cells positively selected for CCR7 and excluded terminally differentiated effector memory CD45RA+ cells. The length of the CDR3 is 15 residues. In germline, CDR1 is SGHTA, CDR2 FQGNSA. V gave up 4 bases and J gave up 3 bases, with 14 bases separating them. The receptor was isolated from a man younger than 35 in good health. The sample comprised naive CD8+ T cells sorted from blood. The chain uses TRBV7-2 and TRBJ2-3, with D possibly matching TRBD2 (7 bases). CDR3 coding DNA: TGTGCCAGCAGCTCCTCGGGGGGCGTGACAGATACGCAGTATTTT. This sequence encodes CASSSSGGVTDTQYF.